This TCR beta chain appears in the sequencing data of a study of identical twins. Donors uniformly comprised healthy Caucasians. Template switching supplied a universal primer site; unique molecular identifiers were carried on the cDNA. TCRdb re-derived calls from the 5' RACE reads in MiXCR, one entry per CDR3 protein. The sample carries 420,000 or so distinct CDR3 sequences, about 18% recorded once. Trimming took 2 bases from V and 3 from J; bases not matched to a gene: 7. Looked up from germline, CDR1 is SGHDT and CDR2 is YYEEEE. This CDR3 region has 15 residues. Points from the study as a whole: A lower insertion count was a feature of abundant cord blood beta clonotypes, with no such feature in memory repertoires.

On this clonotype: Its specificity is unknown.

The material sequenced was naive T cells sorted from blood. This sequence joins TRBV5-6 and TRBJ2-5; TRBD1 aligns across 7 bases. The TCR comes from a man aged 50-59 years in good health. DNA for the CDR3: TGTGCCAGCAGCTTTTATGGGACAGATAAAGAGACCCAGTACTTC. Protein sequence: CASSFYGTDKETQYF.